The rows below give T cell receptor beta chains drawn from one sample of a study of monozygotic twins with inflammatory bowel disease. One entry per CDR3 protein, without DNA, is what TCRdb gives after re-calling the 5' RACE reads. Its clone listing holds around 380,000 distinct CDR3 sequences. Sequencing was carried out using blood. These receptors all come from a human donor with ulcerative colitis or Crohn's disease, or a healthy co-twin of an affected twin (not recorded which). Both conserved end residues are part of each CDR3.

v_call	j_call	cdr3_aa
TRBV5-5	TRBJ2-1	CASSLGVDNEQFF
TRBV10-3	TRBJ2-5	CAISPRKLGETQYF
TRBV29-1	TRBJ2-7	CSFQRDTYEQYF
TRBV28	TRBJ1-1	CASSSPTWTEAFF
TRBV6-1	TRBJ2-5	CASSPGSGGLLTQYF
TRBV9	TRBJ2-1	CASSVEPWEDEQFF
TRBV5-8	TRBJ2-2	CASSLGWNTGELFF
TRBV25-1	TRBJ2-7	CASSGQAAYEQYF
TRBV7-6	TRBJ2-1	CASSLRGYNEQFF
TRBV7-2	TRBJ2-1	CASSSRTSGVEVNEQFF
TRBV7-2	TRBJ2-7	CASSRTVIYEQYF
TRBV18	TRBJ2-4	CASPHPFTALAKNIQYF
TRBV4-2	TRBJ1-3	CASSQDEASSGNTIYF
TRBV5-6	TRBJ1-1	CASSLGPLNTEAFF
TRBV5-1	TRBJ1-1	CASSLDSPRGNTEAFF
TRBV30	TRBJ1-2	CAWRTQGLNYGYTF
TRBV5-1	TRBJ1-5	CASSLDPANQPQHF
TRBV6-1	TRBJ1-5	CASSARGLVSSVAQHF
TRBV7-9	TRBJ2-5	CASSYTGFETQYF
TRBV7-2	TRBJ2-3	CASREAGTRMRNTQYF
TRBV7-3	TRBJ2-3	CASSPETSGTFNHRDTQYF
TRBV19	TRBJ2-7	CASTETGTGAYEQYF
TRBV5-5	TRBJ2-2	CASSFAGEGTGKLFF
TRBV7-2	TRBJ1-5	CASSLAPGATRNQPQHF
TRBV7-2	TRBJ1-5	CASSLVSSSNQPQHF
TRBV30	TRBJ2-1	CAWSVRRAGVNEQFF
TRBV10-3	TRBJ1-5	CAISEKGGGFTGNSNQPQHF